This T cell receptor beta chain was profiled in a study of cytomegalovirus exposure and HLA in healthy donors. Study findings and constraints: Donors belonging to an Asian-associated ancestry cluster reportedly showed fewer N-insertions in productive TCRs than the roughly 700-donor mean, according to what a later analysis found. HLA alleles showed associations with 16,951 TCR beta sequences in a later analysis, at a 0.05 false discovery rate. Equally common other TCR beta chains were less clonally expanded than HLA-associated ones, a later analysis found. Only CMV serostatus was available as immune exposure information.

Deletions cut 7 bases from V and 7 bases from J, with 17 bases between. Germline V lookup: CDR1 LGHNA, CDR2 YNFKEQ. CDR3 length: 15 residues. A multiplex PCR was run with 60 Vbeta primers and 13 Jbeta primers. Clones were read by immunoSEQ multiplex PCR, and TCRdb kept only the in-frame ones, dropping some. The sample table sets out tens of thousands of clones. A remark on this clone: Its cognate antigen is unknown.

V and J are TRBV4-2 and TRBJ1-6; D is perhaps TRBD1 (6 bases). The sequencing sample was made of PBMCs. The clonotype originates from a man aged 50-59 years in good health and CMV-seropositive. The CDR3 DNA reads TGTGCCAGCACCAGGAGGGGGGGTCGAAATTCACCCCTCCACTTT. As protein: CASTRRGGRNSPLHF.